The clone carrying this T cell receptor beta chain has more than one count but fewer than ten. What it binds is not known. The sample comes from a study of cytomegalovirus exposure and HLA in healthy donors. Study-wide background: An early data release held approximately 80 million unique TCRs from HLA-typed donors.

The PCR had 60 Vbeta and 13 Jbeta primers. Sequenced by immunoSEQ multiplex PCR; TCRdb stores in-frame clones only, minus some. Among around 150,000 clones listed, about 80% were seen once. Broader study findings: Most TCR sequences were rare, but some public TCRs occurred in many donors. A later analysis found TCR association rates differed by HLA locus, highest for DRB1 and lowest for HLA-C.

The sample was PBMCs. This receptor was taken from a male donor in good health and CMV-seronegative.

The CDR3: CASSLSGSSGYTF. The CDR3 DNA reads TGTGCCAGCAGTTTATCTGGTAGTTCTGGCTACACCTTC. The chain recombines TRBV28 with TRBJ1-2; D not resolved. The CDR3 contains 13 residues. V was cut by 1 base and J by 7 bases, with 10 bases left in between. The germline gives CDR1 MDHEN, CDR2 SYDVKM.